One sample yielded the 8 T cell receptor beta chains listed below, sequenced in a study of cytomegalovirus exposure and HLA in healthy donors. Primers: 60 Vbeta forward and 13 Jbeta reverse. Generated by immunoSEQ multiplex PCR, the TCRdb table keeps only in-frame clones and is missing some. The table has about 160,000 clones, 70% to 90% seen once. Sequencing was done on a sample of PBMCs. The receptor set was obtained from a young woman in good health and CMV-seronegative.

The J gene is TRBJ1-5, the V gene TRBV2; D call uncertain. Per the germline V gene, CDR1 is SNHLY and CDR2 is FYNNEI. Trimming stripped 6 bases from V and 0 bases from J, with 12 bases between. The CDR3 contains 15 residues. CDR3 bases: TGTGCCAGCAGATCGGGATCATATAGCAATCAGCCCCAGCATTTT. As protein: CASRSGSYSNQPQHF.

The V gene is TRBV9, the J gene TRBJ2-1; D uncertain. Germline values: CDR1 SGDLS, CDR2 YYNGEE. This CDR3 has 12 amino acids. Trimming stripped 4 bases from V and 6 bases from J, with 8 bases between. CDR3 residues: CASSYGPNEQFF. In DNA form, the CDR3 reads TGTGCCAGCAGCTATGGCCCCAATGAGCAGTTCTTC.

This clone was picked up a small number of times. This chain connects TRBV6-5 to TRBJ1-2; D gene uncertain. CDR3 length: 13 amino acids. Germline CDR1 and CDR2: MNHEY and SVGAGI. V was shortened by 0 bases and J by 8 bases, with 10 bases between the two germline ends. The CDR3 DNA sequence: TGTGCCAGCAGTTACTCGACTAGGGAGGGCTACACCTTC. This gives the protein CASSYSTREGYTF.

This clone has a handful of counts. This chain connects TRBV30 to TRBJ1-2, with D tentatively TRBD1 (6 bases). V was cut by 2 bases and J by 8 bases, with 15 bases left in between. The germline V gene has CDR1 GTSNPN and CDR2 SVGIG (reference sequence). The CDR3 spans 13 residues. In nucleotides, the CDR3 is TGTGCCTGGAGTTACAGGGTTCTGGAGGGCTACACCTTC. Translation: CAWSYRVLEGYTF.

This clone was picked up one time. CDR3 DNA sequence: TGCGCCAGCAGCTTGGCCCCACAGGTAGCGGGGGGCGGCCAGTTCTTC. It yields the protein CASSLAPQVAGGGQFF. The genes are TRBV5-1 and TRBJ2-1; 10 bases fit TRBD2. CDR1 SGHRS and CDR2 YFSETQ come from the germline V gene. This CDR3 comprises 16 residues. Germline trimming cut 0 bases from V and 13 bases from J; bases unmatched to any gene: 13.

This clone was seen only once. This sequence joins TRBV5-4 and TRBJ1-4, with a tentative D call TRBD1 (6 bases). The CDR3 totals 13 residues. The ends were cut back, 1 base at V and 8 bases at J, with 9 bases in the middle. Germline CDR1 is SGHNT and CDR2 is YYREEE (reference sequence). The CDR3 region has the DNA TGTGCCAGCAGCTTGACAGGGCGGGAAAAACTGTTTTTT. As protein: CASSLTGREKLFF.

DNA of the CDR3: TGTGCCAGCAGCTTCCCCGGCGGTGTAGGCGAGCAGTACTTC. It yields the protein CASSFPGGVGEQYF. The rearrangement joins TRBV5-4 to TRBJ2-7; the D is unclear. The V gene's germline CDR1 is SGHNT and CDR2 YYREEE (reference sequence). Deletions cut 2 bases from V and 6 bases from J, with 15 bases between. The CDR3 runs to 14 residues.

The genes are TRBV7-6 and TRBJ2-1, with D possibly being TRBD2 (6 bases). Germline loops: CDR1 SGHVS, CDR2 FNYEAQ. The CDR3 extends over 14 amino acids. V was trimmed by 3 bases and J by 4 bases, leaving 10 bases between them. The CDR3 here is CASSLWDSYNEQFF. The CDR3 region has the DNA TGTGCCAGCAGCTTGTGGGACTCATACAATGAGCAGTTCTTC.